These 25 T cell receptor beta chains came from one sample sequenced in a study of cytomegalovirus exposure and HLA in healthy donors. Primers: 60 Vbeta forward and 13 Jbeta reverse. Repertoires were generated with immunoSEQ multiplex PCR, while TCRdb's copy carries only in-frame clones and drops some. This sample has roughly 120,000 clones, with around 74% found just once. The sample comprised PBMCs. These receptors were obtained from a woman younger than 35 in good health and CMV-seronegative.

The chain recombines TRBV27 with TRBJ2-7; no clear D. V lost 2 bases and J 4 bases, leaving 9 bases between the germline ends. This CDR3 spans 13 amino acids. Germline CDR1 and CDR2: MNHEY and SMNVEV (reference sequence). For the CDR3, the DNA is TGTGCCAGCAGTTTAACAACCCAATACGAGCAGTACTTC. It encodes CASSLTTQYEQYF.

The chain combines TRBV9 with TRBJ1-1, with 8 bases aligning to TRBD1. Germline CDR1 SGDLS, CDR2 YYNGEE. The CDR3 is 14 amino acids. Losses at the gene ends were 4 bases for V and 10 bases for J; bases not matched to a gene: 12. As DNA, the CDR3 is TGTGCCAGCAGCCCGGGACAGGCGAAGGAAGGAGCTTTCTTT. Translating gives CASSPGQAKEGAFF.

This chain uses TRBV4-2 with TRBJ2-1; 7 nucleotides match TRBD2. CDR1 LGHNA and CDR2 YNFKEQ come from the germline V gene. This CDR3 has 19 amino acids. J was trimmed by 0 bases and V by 1 base; bases with no gene match: 12. The CDR3 nucleotides are TGTGCCAGCAGCCAAGCCGCCGGGACTACCGCTACCTCCTACAATGAGCAGTTCTTC. It yields the protein CASSQAAGTTATSYNEQFF.

The V gene is TRBV2, the J gene TRBJ1-1; 8 bases agree with TRBD1. Per the germline V gene, CDR1 is SNHLY and CDR2 is FYNNEI. V was pared by 0 bases and J by 7 bases, with 4 bases of the junction left unmatched. The CDR3 sequence is 14 residues long. CDR3 protein: CASSEAQGAIEAFF. The CDR3 DNA reads TGTGCCAGCAGTGAAGCGCAGGGGGCTATTGAAGCTTTCTTT. Filled out from reference TRBV2 and TRBJ1-1, the complete variable domain reads EPEVTQTPSHQVTQMGQEVILRCVPISNHLYFYWYRQILGQKVEFLVSFYNNEISEKSEIFDDQFSVERPDGSNFTLKIRSTKLEDSAMYFCASSEAQGAIEAFFGQGTRLTVV.

The chain links TRBV27 to TRBJ1-1; D possibly corresponds to TRBD1 (5 bases). The CDR3 contains 15 residues. V was trimmed by 4 bases and J by 1 base, leaving 13 bases between them. The germline CDR1 and CDR2 sequences are MNHEY and SMNVEV (reference sequence). The chain's CDR3 is CASSSRVGGNTEAFF. The CDR3 DNA sequence: TGTGCCAGCAGTTCGCGGGTGGGGGGGAACACTGAAGCTTTCTTT.

The chain is built from TRBV11-2 and TRBJ1-1; D possibly corresponds to TRBD1 (6 bases). Looked up from germline, CDR1 is SGHAT and CDR2 is FQNNGV. The germline V and J ends were trimmed by 4 bases and 6 bases, with 15 bases remaining between them. The CDR3 has 14 amino acids. The CDR3 sequence is CASSYPAGGPEAFF. CDR3 in DNA: TGTGCCAGCAGCTACCCGGCGGGGGGCCCTGAAGCTTTCTTT.

The gene calls are TRBV25-1 and TRBJ2-7, with no clear D. With 6 bases removed from V and 0 bases from J, the gap between germline ends came to 9 bases. Germline V lookup: CDR1 MGHDK, CDR2 SYGVNS. This CDR3 contains 13 residues. The CDR3 is CASRTTYSYEQYF. The CDR3 bases are TGTGCCAGCAGGACAACTTACTCCTACGAGCAGTACTTC.

V gene TRBV6-1 combines with J gene TRBJ2-1; 7 nucleotides agree with TRBD1. Looked up from germline, CDR1 is MNHNS and CDR2 is SASEGT. This CDR3 is built from 15 residues. Losses at the gene ends were 7 bases for V and 3 bases for J; bases not matched to a gene: 9. As DNA, the CDR3 is TGTGCCAGCATTTTCGACAGGGCTTACTACAATGAGCAGTTCTTC. Protein sequence: CASIFDRAYYNEQFF.

V is TRBV5-1 and J is TRBJ1-6; TRBD1 matches at 7 bases. This CDR3 region has 16 residues. The V and J ends lost 6 bases and 5 bases, in that order; junction bases with no gene match: 11. In germline, CDR1 is SGHRS, CDR2 YFSETQ. CDR3 DNA sequence: TGCGCCAGCACCCCGCGGCCGACAGGGCATAATTCACCCCTCCACTTT. Protein sequence: CASTPRPTGHNSPLHF.

The CDR3 reads CAWTPLGQGNTEAFF. CDR3 bases: TGTGCCTGGACCCCACTCGGGCAGGGGAACACTGAAGCTTTCTTT. The chain recombines TRBV30 with TRBJ1-1, with D possibly TRBD1 on 5 matching bases. V was pared by 4 bases and J by 1 base, with 16 bases between. The CDR3 loop spans 15 amino acids. CDR1 is GTSNPN, CDR2 SVGIG, per germline (reference sequence).

This rearrangement joins TRBV25-1 to TRBJ2-5; unclear D gene. V was pared by 10 bases and J by 6 bases, with 9 bases between. The CDR3 sequence is 10 residues long. Per germline, CDR1 MGHDK and CDR2 SYGVNS. CDR3 amino acids: CATLGKTQYF. Here the CDR3 DNA reads TGTGCCACCCTAGGCAAGACCCAGTACTTC.

The rearrangement joins TRBV11-2 to TRBJ1-3, with D unresolved. Trimming removed 6 bases at V and 4 bases at J, with 13 bases between. Germline values: CDR1 SGHAT, CDR2 FQNNGV. The CDR3 covers 14 residues. The CDR3 DNA follows: TGTGCCAGCAGTTCAACTTACCCCGGAAACACCATATATTTT. Its translation: CASSSTYPGNTIYF.

The chain couples TRBV5-1 to TRBJ2-2; D gene ambiguous. The CDR3 is 16 amino acids. V dropped 0 bases and J dropped 1 base, with 10 bases sitting between them. The V gene's germline CDR1 is SGHRS and CDR2 YFSETQ. CDR3 protein: CASSLGLSQNTGELFF. The CDR3 DNA sequence: TGCGCCAGCAGCTTGGGACTCTCTCAGAACACCGGGGAGCTGTTTTTT.

This clone turned up a few times. This chain links TRBV5-6 with TRBJ1-1; D is undetermined. The V and J ends lost 0 bases and 2 bases respectively, with 5 bases between them. Germline values: CDR1 SGHDT, CDR2 YYEEEE. This CDR3 has 13 amino acids. The CDR3 sequence: CASSLEHNTEAFF. In nucleotides, the CDR3 is TGTGCCAGCAGCTTGGAACATAACACTGAAGCTTTCTTT.

This clone has just a few counts. The rearrangement links TRBV5-6 to TRBJ1-6, with D possibly TRBD1 on 6 matching bases. Trimming took 0 bases from V and 8 from J, leaving 9 bases between them. CDR3 length: 14 residues. The V gene's germline CDR1 is SGHDT and CDR2 YYEEEE. Here the CDR3 DNA reads TGTGCCAGCAGCTTGGAACCAGGGGATTCACCCCTCCACTTT. This gives the protein CASSLEPGDSPLHF.

This clone was picked up a small number of times. The rearrangement joins TRBV20-1 to TRBJ2-5; no clear D gene. The CDR3 covers 10 residues. The germline CDR1 and CDR2 sequences are DFQATT and SNEGSKA (reference sequence). V was trimmed by 3 bases and J by 5 bases, leaving 4 bases between them. The DNA for the CDR3 is TGCAGTGCTAGCGCGGAGACCCAGTACTTC. Encoded protein: CSASAETQYF.

Only a few counts were recorded for this clone. The J gene is TRBJ2-3, the V gene TRBV5-1, with 15 positions matching TRBD2. After removal of 7 bases from V and 0 bases from J, the junction contained 6 bases not matched to a gene. This CDR3 is built from 17 residues. The V gene's germline CDR1 is SGHRS and CDR2 YFSETQ. The CDR3 loop reads CASSGTSGGTSTDTQYF. In nucleotides, the CDR3 is TGCGCCAGCTCCGGGACTAGCGGGGGGACGAGCACAGATACGCAGTATTTT.

Concerning this clone itself: No conserved phenylalanine or tryptophan is present at the end of the CDR3, so a read error is the likely explanation. V is TRBV30 and J is TRBJ1-3; D gene unclear. CDR1 is GTSNPN and CDR2 is SVGIG in the germline V gene (reference sequence). This CDR3 has 15 amino acids. The germline V and J ends were trimmed by 1 base and 0 bases, with 10 bases remaining between them. The chain's CDR3 is CAWSGTGSSGNTIYV. The CDR3 DNA is TGTGCCTGGAGTGGTACGGGAAGCTCTGGAAACACCATATATGTT.

The chain joins TRBV15 to TRBJ1-1; D gene unclear. Germline V lookup: CDR1 LNHNV, CDR2 YYDKDF (reference sequence). There are 19 residues in the CDR3. V lost 0 bases, J lost 6 bases, and 26 bases lay in between. DNA of the CDR3: TGTGCCACCAGCAGAGATACGCCCGGGTTTCGGGAGTTTGGGGCTGAAGCTTTCTTT. Translation: CATSRDTPGFREFGAEAFF.

V usage is TRBV6-6 and J usage is TRBJ2-2, with 7 nucleotides matching TRBD1. Germline V CDR1 and CDR2: MNHNY, SVGAGI (reference sequence). After removal of 4 bases from V and 4 bases from J, the junction contained 3 bases not matched to a gene. CDR3 length: 14 amino acids. CDR3 in amino acids: CASSWTGSTGELFF. The CDR3 bases are TGTGCCAGCAGTTGGACAGGTTCCACCGGGGAGCTGTTTTTT.

The rearrangement links TRBV5-1 to TRBJ1-2; D is possibly TRBD1 (5 bases). Germline assignment: CDR1 SGHRS and CDR2 YFSETQ. V was cut by 5 bases and J by 2 bases, with 22 bases left in between. This CDR3 comprises 17 residues. The CDR3 loop reads CASRQYNGGTRNYGYTF. CDR3 DNA: TGCGCCAGCAGACAATACAACGGCGGGACGCGGAACTATGGCTACACCTTC. The variable domain in full, completed from reference TRBV5-1 and TRBJ1-2, reads KAGVTQTPRYLIKTRGQQVTLSCSPISGHRSVSWYQQTPGQGLQFLFEYFSETQRNKGNFPGRFSGRQFSNSRSEMNVSTLELGDSALYLCASRQYNGGTRNYGYTFGSGTRLTVV.

The chain employs TRBV19 and TRBJ1-1; D remains unclear. Germline V gene sequence: CDR1 LNHDA, CDR2 SQIVND (reference sequence). CDR3 length: 13 residues. The V and J ends lost 4 bases and 2 bases respectively, with 8 bases between them. CDR3 loop: CASSTPHNTEAFF. CDR3 coding DNA: TGTGCCAGTAGTACCCCCCATAACACTGAAGCTTTCTTT.

The J gene is TRBJ2-5, the V gene TRBV29-1; the D gene is possibly TRBD1 (5 bases). The CDR3 sequence is 12 residues long. Trimming pared 8 bases from V and 1 base from J, leaving 11 bases between. Per the germline V gene, CDR1 is SQVTM and CDR2 is ANQGSEA. The CDR3, as DNA: TGCAGCATATGGACATCCCAAGAGACCCAGTACTTC. Translating it yields CSIWTSQETQYF.

The chain combines TRBV6-1 with TRBJ1-4, with 7 bases fitting TRBD1. Germline V gene sequence: CDR1 MNHNS, CDR2 SASEGT. The CDR3 consists of 16 residues. With V trimmed by 4 bases and J by 5 bases, 10 bases remained unmatched. This chain's CDR3 is CASSGQRGTDNEKLFF. CDR3 bases: TGTGCCAGCAGTGGACAACGGGGGACAGACAATGAAAAACTGTTTTTT.

The gene calls are TRBV5-1 and TRBJ2-1; TRBD2 is a possible D gene (6 bases). The CDR3 is 15 amino acids. The V end was cut by 0 bases, the J end by 8 bases, with 15 bases between. Germline CDR1 reads SGHRS; CDR2 reads YFSETQ. CDR3 nucleotide sequence: TGCGCCAGCAGCTTGGGGGAGGTCGTTATCGATGAGCAGTTCTTC. Protein sequence: CASSLGEVVIDEQFF.